The entry below describes one TCR beta chain. Its specificity is unknown. This record belongs to a study of siplizumab effects on memory and regulatory T cells. Overall study results and limits: Treg origin accounted for an average of nearly 70% of mappable alloreactive CD4+ clones with siplizumab and 26.9% in controls. Naive-or-memory phenotypes were unassignable for roughly 75-97% of proliferating CD4+ or CD8+ clones. Naive T cells were seen as more diverse than memory cells and as major alloresponse contributors.

This table comes from immunoSEQ multiplex PCR, and its TCRdb copy is limited to in-frame clones, with some not included. The data show about 69,000 clones, with approximately 88% seen just once and about 1.7% held by the top ten. Sequencing was done on a sample of Tregs sorted from blood. The clonotype originates from a human donor in good health.

The CDR3 is CASSGQGPYEQYF. In nucleotides, the CDR3 is TGTGCCAGCAGCGGACAGGGGCCCTACGAGCAGTACTTC. The chain recombines TRBV6-5 with TRBJ2-7; 9 bases fit TRBD1. The CDR3 is 13 residues long. The trim removed 6 bases at V and 2 bases at J, leaving 2 bases unmatched. From germline, CDR1 is MNHEY and CDR2 SVGAGI.